This T cell receptor beta chain was sequenced in a study of blood T cell repertoires in COVID-19. As for the study in general: Material from acute and convalescent COVID-19 was sourced from the United States, Italy and Spain. Sources were T cells, B-cell-depleted T cells, or PBMCs; the material itself was cDNA or gDNA.

The CDR3 length is 12 residues. Germline V gene lookup returns CDR1 SGHDT and CDR2 YYEEEE. Trimming took 2 bases from V and 8 from J, leaving 10 bases between them. Original processing notes: Using reference gene primer amplification, nucleated cell counts were estimated. The protocol was immunoSEQ multiplex PCR, while the TCRdb copy is restricted to in-frame clones and leaves out a portion. V and J calls and clone size are those listed in that table; D and trimming were worked out from the DNA. This table holds 240,000 or so clones, roughly 87% found once. The receptor was derived from a man between 60 and 75 years old who had recovered from COVID-19. The sample consisted of peripheral blood. V usage is TRBV5-6 and J usage is TRBJ1-2; D possibly corresponds to TRBD1 (5 bases). CDR3 bases: TGTGCCAGCAGCTTTATGACAGCCGGCTACACCTTC. Protein: CASSFMTAGYTF.